This T cell receptor (beta chain) was retrieved from a study of tumor-infiltrating lymphocytes in localized non-small cell lung cancer (dated by TCRdb to the early 2020s). Background for the entire study: The cohort covered several histologies, both smokers and never-smokers, and patients whose samples were collected after neoadjuvant chemotherapy. Each patient provided resected tumor tissue plus uninvolved lung tissue from the same patient, with the uninvolved lung tissue described as non-adjacent to the tumor. TCR sequencing was one of several integrated assays, alongside flow cytometry, multiplex immunofluorescence, RNA-seq, exome sequencing and proteomics, applied to the same patients. The overall ICON cohort was composed of around 150 surgical patients with localized non-small cell lung cancer whose tumors were resected. For a few dozen patients, immunoSEQ T-cell fraction was compared between paired tumor and uninvolved lung. Overall study outcomes, separate from this receptor: Tumor T-cell fraction from TCR sequencing was not associated with recurrence-free survival (p = 0.61). TCRbeta sequencing supported higher T cell infiltration in tumors than in uninvolved lung tissue, consistent with immunofluorescence CD3 counts. Since assay coverage differed from patient to patient depending on how much tissue was available, TCR sequencing was done for only a subset of the cohort. TCR-derived T-cell fraction did not differ between the flow cytometry-defined immunotypes IM1 (good prognosis) and IM2 (poor prognosis). Because different pieces of the same tissue were used for different assays, technical variation could not be separated from intratumor heterogeneity.

The first patient joined ICON in 2016, and enrollment wrapped up when the last patient was enrolled in September 2018. In a subcohort of around 72 patients, fresh tumor and matched uninvolved tissue were collected for in-depth immune analyses, with TCR sequencing among those analyses. TCR sequencing was performed on DNA isolated from bulk tissue, without cell sorting. Comments on this clone: Its antigen target is currently unknown. Per-base qualities were not stored, and no clone one base away is much larger.

From the cysteine through the phenylalanine, the CDR3 covers 13 amino acids. The CDR3 DNA has 39 bases and is translated from base 1. V loses 4 bases of germline sequence and J loses 7 bases, and the interval between the two ends is 11 bases. As encoded in the germline V gene (reference sequence), CDR1 is MNHNY while CDR2 is SVGAGI. The T-cell fraction in tumor and uninvolved lung tissue was provided by TCR sequencing with the immunoSEQ assay. Per the original workflow: For survival analysis, patients were divided into high (upper tertile) and low (lower two tertiles) T-cell fraction groups, which were compared by log-rank test. Paired tumor versus uninvolved lung differences in T-cell fraction were tested with a signed-rank test. TCRdb took this table from immuneACCESS and kept in-frame rearrangements with V and J called. Such tables lack part of the clones; where checked against another copy, unresolved V genes explain under half of the gap, and the rest is unexplained. The DNA gave D and trimming, while V, J and clone size come from that table. This sample comprises roughly 10,000 clones, roughly three quarters of them detected only once. The ten largest make up more than 20% of the sample.

The clonotype originates from a human donor with non-small cell lung cancer. Input material: lung tumor tissue. Recombination joined TRBV6-6 with TRBJ1-5; the D gene is unclear. The CDR3 is CASSFQTPQPQHF. The nucleotides read TGTGCCAGCAGTTTCCAGACCCCACAGCCCCAGCATTTT.